The rows below give T cell receptor beta chains drawn from one sample of a study of lymphopenia after photon versus proton radiotherapy. Sequenced by immunoSEQ multiplex PCR; TCRdb stores in-frame clones only, minus some. The sample includes some 3,000 clones, roughly 93% of them seen just once. This specimen consisted of peripheral blood, obtained from a patient treated with photon-based radiotherapy. Source of these receptors: a woman in her sixties or seventies with pancreatic cancer. Both conserved end residues are part of each CDR3. Each record gives: V gene, J gene, clone size, D gene, CDR3 protein, CDR3 DNA. A D gene is named only where the DNA matches it firmly. Rows give clone size only sometimes, using once, few, many, or a class for an expanded clone.

>TRBV6-5|TRBJ1-6|NA|NA
CASRRAGNVNSPLHF
TGTGCCAGCAGACGGGCAGGGAACGTTAATTCACCCCTCCACTTT
>TRBV15|TRBJ2-7|NA|TRBD2
CATSSLLAGGTYEQYF
TGTGCCACCAGCAGCCTCCTAGCGGGAGGTACCTACGAGCAGTACTTC
>TRBV10-3|TRBJ2-5|NA|TRBD1
CATGDDGQGTSETQYF
TGTGCCACCGGCGATGACGGACAGGGAACTAGTGAGACCCAGTACTTC
>TRBV19|TRBJ2-3|NA|TRBD1
CASSFGTGSTDTQYF
TGTGCCAGTAGTTTTGGGACAGGGTCCACAGATACGCAGTATTTT
>TRBV27|TRBJ2-7|NA|NA
CASRPRQASEQYF
TGTGCCAGCAGACCCCGACAGGCTAGCGAGCAGTACTTC
>TRBV4-2|TRBJ2-3|NA|NA
CASSQSRGRFTDTQYF
TGTGCCAGCAGCCAAAGCAGGGGGAGGTTCACAGATACGCAGTATTTT
>TRBV5-5|TRBJ1-3|NA|NA
CASSLGPGSPGNTIYF
TGTGCCAGCAGCTTGGGCCCAGGCTCTCCTGGAAACACCATATATTTT
>TRBV6-5|TRBJ2-2|once|NA
CASSYSITGELFF
TGTGCCAGCAGTTACTCGATCACCGGGGAGCTGTTTTTT
>TRBV28|TRBJ1-6|NA|TRBD1
CASSTPFPGQGRGSPLHF
TGTGCCAGCAGTACCCCCTTCCCTGGACAGGGTCGTGGTTCACCCCTCCACTTT
>TRBV2|TRBJ1-2|NA|NA
CASSDRGNYGYTF
TGTGCCAGCAGTGACCGTGGAAACTATGGCTACACCTTC
>TRBV4-2|TRBJ2-3|NA|NA
CASSQDYSSGRTLRSTDTQYF
TGTGCCAGCAGCCAAGATTATAGTAGCGGCAGGACTCTCAGAAGCACAGATACGCAGTATTTT
>TRBV9|TRBJ2-1|NA|TRBD2
CASSPGLAGDEQFF
TGTGCCAGCAGCCCAGGACTAGCGGGAGACGAGCAGTTCTTC
>TRBV5-6|TRBJ2-7|NA|NA
CASSLGGLGAYEQYF
TGTGCCAGCAGCTTGGGGGGACTGGGGGCATACGAGCAGTACTTC
>TRBV7-6|TRBJ2-5|NA|NA
CASSLGVRTGMETQYF
TGTGCCAGCAGCTTGGGCGTACGGACGGGGATGGAGACCCAGTACTTC
>TRBV11-2|TRBJ2-5|NA|TRBD2
CASSSSPTSGQETQYF
TGTGCCAGCAGCTCCTCCCCTACTAGCGGACAAGAGACCCAGTACTTC
>TRBV2|TRBJ2-2|NA|NA
CASCAGANTGELFF
TGTGCCAGCTGCGCCGGTGCCAACACCGGGGAGCTGTTTTTT
>TRBV27|TRBJ2-1|NA|NA
CASSPAGTPWNEQFF
TGTGCCAGCAGTCCTGCCGGGACCCCGTGGAATGAGCAGTTCTTC
>TRBV11-3|TRBJ2-2|NA|NA
CASSLDSGELFF
TGTGCCAGCAGCTTAGACAGCGGGGAGCTGTTTTTT
>TRBV20-1|TRBJ2-3|NA|NA
CSARRGDTQYF
TGCAGTGCTAGAAGAGGTGATACGCAGTATTTT
>TRBV18|TRBJ2-5|NA|NA
CASIITGRPETQYF
TGTGCCAGCATCATCACAGGCAGGCCCGAGACCCAGTACTTC
>TRBV19|TRBJ2-1|NA|TRBD1
CASSIGTAHNEQFF
TGTGCCAGTAGTATTGGGACAGCCCACAATGAGCAGTTCTTC
>TRBV28|TRBJ2-7|NA|TRBD1
CASSSTGTGSYEQYF
TGTGCCAGCAGTTCAACCGGGACAGGCTCCTACGAGCAGTACTTC
>TRBV4-2|TRBJ2-1|NA|TRBD2
CASSQGPAGGGNEQFF
TGTGCCAGCAGCCAAGGGCCAGCGGGGGGAGGCAATGAGCAGTTCTTC
>TRBV19|TRBJ1-5|NA|NA
CASRPPGTQNQPQHF
TGTGCCAGTAGGCCCCCCGGGACACAAAATCAGCCCCAGCATTTT
>TRBV5-1|TRBJ2-5|NA|TRBD2
CASSMGLEQETQYF
TGCGCCAGCAGCATGGGACTAGAGCAAGAGACCCAGTACTTC
>TRBV14|TRBJ2-4|NA|TRBD2
CASSQEAGGSQYF
TGTGCCAGCAGCCAAGAGGCGGGAGGGTCTCAGTACTTC
>TRBV7-9|TRBJ1-6|NA|NA
CASSPMGREYNSPLHF
TGTGCCAGCAGCCCCATGGGCAGAGAGTATAATTCACCCCTCCACTTT
>TRBV5-4|TRBJ2-4|NA|TRBD1
CASHRDRGLAGNIQYF
TGTGCCAGCCACCGAGACAGGGGGCTAGCGGGAAACATTCAGTACTTC
>TRBV9|TRBJ2-7|NA|NA
CASSVETDVGEQYF
TGTGCCAGCAGCGTAGAGACAGACGTGGGTGAGCAGTACTTC
>TRBV4-1|TRBJ2-7|once|TRBD1
CASSQLTGGEQYF
TGCGCCAGCAGCCAATTAACAGGGGGCGAGCAGTACTTC
>TRBV5-6|TRBJ1-4|NA|TRBD1
CASQGQGNWLTEKLFF
TGTGCCAGCCAGGGACAGGGAAACTGGTTGACTGAAAAACTGTTTTTT
>TRBV4-1|TRBJ2-7|NA|NA
CASSQIRQGGRSTYEQYF
TGCGCCAGCAGCCAAATCAGGCAGGGCGGGCGATCCACCTACGAGCAGTACTTC
>TRBV18|TRBJ2-2|NA|TRBD1
CASSPREMTGANTGELFF
TGTGCCAGCTCACCCAGGGAGATGACAGGGGCGAACACCGGGGAGCTGTTTTTT
>TRBV6-1|TRBJ2-7|NA|TRBD2
CASSELTSGTYEQYF
TGTGCCAGCAGTGAATTAACTAGCGGAACCTACGAGCAGTACTTC
>TRBV7-6|TRBJ2-2|NA|TRBD1
CASSLVGTGETGELFF
TGTGCCAGCAGCTTAGTTGGGACAGGGGAAACCGGGGAGCTGTTTTTT
>TRBV5-4|TRBJ2-5|NA|TRBD2
CASSPGLAGRQETQYF
TGTGCCAGCAGCCCGGGACTAGCGGGACGACAAGAGACCCAGTACTTC
>TRBV2|TRBJ1-4|NA|NA
CASGDRERGEKLFF
TGTGCCAGCGGGGACCGGGAAAGGGGTGAAAAACTGTTTTTT
>TRBV5-1|TRBJ2-7|NA|TRBD1
CASSLDPGTGLEQYF
TGCGCCAGCAGCTTAGATCCCGGGACAGGTCTCGAGCAGTACTTC
>TRBV29-1|TRBJ2-7|NA|NA
CSARRDWGDEQYF
TGCAGCGCGCGCCGGGACTGGGGCGACGAGCAGTACTTC
>TRBV18|TRBJ2-5|NA|NA
CASSPLKVKETQYF
TGTGCCAGCTCACCACTAAAAGTTAAAGAGACCCAGTACTTC
>TRBV6-5|TRBJ2-7|NA|TRBD1
CASSYSSDRGAYEQYF
TGTGCCAGCAGTTACTCGTCCGACAGGGGGGCCTACGAGCAGTACTTC
>TRBV4-1|TRBJ1-3|NA|NA
CASSQGTSSGNTIYF
TGCGCCAGCAGCCAAGGTACAAGCTCTGGAAACACCATATATTTT
>TRBV27|TRBJ1-2|once|NA
CASSLGRAYGYTF
TGTGCCAGCAGTTTAGGCAGGGCCTATGGCTACACCTTC
>TRBV21-1|TRBJ2-2|NA|NA
CASSKGVGSSELFF
TGTGCCAGCAGCAAGGGGGTGGGGAGTTCAGAGCTGTTTTTT
>TRBV29-1|TRBJ2-5|NA|TRBD1
CSAQGAGKETQYF
TGCAGCGCCCAGGGGGCAGGAAAAGAGACCCAGTACTTC
>TRBV25-1|TRBJ2-7|NA|NA
CASEPTGAYEQYF
TGTGCCAGCGAACCGACAGGAGCCTACGAGCAGTACTTC
>TRBV28|TRBJ2-2|NA|NA
CASTQSGTGELFF
TGTGCCAGCACCCAATCGGGTACCGGGGAGCTGTTTTTT
>TRBV7-6|TRBJ1-5|NA|NA
CASSLQEGSNQPQHF
TGTGCCAGCAGCTTACAGGAGGGAAGCAATCAGCCCCAGCATTTT
>TRBV2|TRBJ1-1|few|NA
CASSERRGTEAFF
TGTGCCAGCAGTGAAAGAAGGGGCACTGAAGCTTTCTTT
>TRBV2|TRBJ2-5|NA|NA
CASSRGETQYF
TGTGCCAGCTCTCGTGGGGAGACCCAGTACTTC